This T cell receptor beta chain originates from a study of regulatory T cells in long-lasting Graves disease. Library construction for TCR beta used iRepertoire HTBI primers and Arm-PCR of CDR3 regions. TCRdb analysed the multiplex PCR reads with MiXCR anew, one entry per CDR3 protein. The data contain over 400,000 distinct CDR3 sequences, approximately 15% of them singletons. Time point: newly diagnosed GD, antithyroid drugs for less than 3 months. Extracted PBMC RNA gave rise to the TCR library. The sample holds a few counts of this clonotype. The CDR3 spans 15 residues. Germline CDR1 SGHAT, CDR2 FQNNGV. The ends were cut back, 2 bases at V and 2 bases at J, with 12 bases in the middle. Separately, the same data were catalogued under a study of T cells in Graves' hyperthyroidism and ophthalmopathy.

This TCR came from a woman aged 45-60 years with Graves disease. The chain combines TRBV11-2 with TRBJ2-5; no definite D call. The sequences come from peripheral blood mononuclear cells (PBMCs), collected at new diagnosis, from a patient treated with antithyroid drugs. The CDR3 sequence: CASSLFRSVQETQYF. CDR3 DNA sequence: TGTGCCAGCAGCTTATTCCGCTCGGTACAAGAGACCCAGTACTTC.